The 4 T cell receptor beta chains reported below all come from one sample, sequenced in a study of Ad26.COV2.S vaccination and SARS-CoV-2 variants. Treatment in this sample: around 19 received Ad26.COV2.S at low or high dose, single or two shots; several received placebo; per-sample allocation not given. Sampling occurred on day 63 after the first vaccine or placebo injection. Data came from immunoSEQ multiplex PCR; TCRdb stores just in-frame clones and leaves some out. The data hold about 450,000 clones, with nearly 90% observed a single time. The material was peripheral blood, obtained in a trial of Ad26.COV2.S vaccine versus placebo. The receptors were sampled from a person aged 18 to 59 who received the Ad26.COV2.S COVID-19 vaccine or a placebo.

The chain recombines TRBV15 with TRBJ1-4; D unclear. Germline CDR1 reads LNHNV; CDR2 reads YYDKDF (reference sequence). Between the trimmed V and J ends, which lost 7 bases and 10 bases, there was a span of 13 bases. The length of the CDR3 is 12 residues. CDR3 DNA: TGTGCCACCACCTACTCGGCGGGAAAACTGTTTTTT. Amino acids: CATTYSAGKLFF.

The chain uses TRBV6-6 and TRBJ2-1, with D hard to call. The CDR3 runs 12 residues. Trimming removed 2 bases at V and 5 bases at J, with 4 bases between. Germline lookup yields CDR1 MNHNY and CDR2 SVGAGI (reference sequence). The CDR3 reads CASSYLDNEQFF. The CDR3 nucleotides read TGTGCCAGCAGTTACCTCGACAATGAGCAGTTCTTC.

The rearrangement links TRBV10-3 to TRBJ2-1; 10 nucleotides line up with TRBD2. The CDR3 runs 15 residues. Unmatched junction bases numbered 7, after V lost 6 bases and J lost 5 bases. Germline CDR1 ENHRY, CDR2 SYGVKD. The CDR3 coding sequence is TGTGCCATCAGAAGGGGACTAGCGAATAACAATGAGCAGTTCTTC. It specifies CAIRRGLANNNEQFF.

The rearrangement joins TRBV24-1 to TRBJ1-4; D ambiguous. The germline gives CDR1 KGHDR, CDR2 SFDVKD. V was cut by 2 bases and J by 5 bases, with 14 bases left in between. The length of the CDR3 is 16 residues. CDR3 sequence: CATSDCPMDPNEKLFF. CDR3 nucleotide sequence: TGTGCCACCAGTGATTGCCCCATGGACCCCAATGAAAAACTGTTTTTT.